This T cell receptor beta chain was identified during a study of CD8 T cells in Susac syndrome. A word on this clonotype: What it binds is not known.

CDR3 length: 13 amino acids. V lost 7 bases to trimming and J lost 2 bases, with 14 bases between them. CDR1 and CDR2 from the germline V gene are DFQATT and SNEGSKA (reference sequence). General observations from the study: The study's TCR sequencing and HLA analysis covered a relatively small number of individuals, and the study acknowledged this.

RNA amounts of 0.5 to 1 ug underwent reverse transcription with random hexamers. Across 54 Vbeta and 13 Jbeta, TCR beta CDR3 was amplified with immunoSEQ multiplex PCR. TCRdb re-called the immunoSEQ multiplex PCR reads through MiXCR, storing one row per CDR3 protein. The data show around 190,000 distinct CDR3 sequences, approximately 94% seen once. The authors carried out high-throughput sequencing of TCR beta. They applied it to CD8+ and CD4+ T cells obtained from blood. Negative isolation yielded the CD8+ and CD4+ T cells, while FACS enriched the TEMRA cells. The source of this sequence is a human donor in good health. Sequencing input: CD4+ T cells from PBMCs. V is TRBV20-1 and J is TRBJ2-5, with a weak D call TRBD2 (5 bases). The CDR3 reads CSVRLPRQETQYF. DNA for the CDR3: TGCAGTGTTCGACTACCACGGCAAGAGACCCAGTACTTC.